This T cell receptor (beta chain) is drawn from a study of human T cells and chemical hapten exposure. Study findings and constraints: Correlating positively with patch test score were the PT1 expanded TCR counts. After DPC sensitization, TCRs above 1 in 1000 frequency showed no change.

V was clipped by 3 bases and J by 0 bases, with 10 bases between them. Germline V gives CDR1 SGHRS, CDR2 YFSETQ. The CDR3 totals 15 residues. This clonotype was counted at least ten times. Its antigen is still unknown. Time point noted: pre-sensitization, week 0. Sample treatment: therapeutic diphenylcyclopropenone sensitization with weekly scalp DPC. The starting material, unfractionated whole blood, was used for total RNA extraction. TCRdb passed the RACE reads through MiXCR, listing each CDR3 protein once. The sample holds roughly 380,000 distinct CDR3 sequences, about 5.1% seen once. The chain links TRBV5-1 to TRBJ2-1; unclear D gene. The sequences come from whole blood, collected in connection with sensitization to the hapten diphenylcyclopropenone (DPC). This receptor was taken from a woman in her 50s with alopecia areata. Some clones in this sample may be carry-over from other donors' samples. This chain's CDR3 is CASSSPTSSYNEQFF. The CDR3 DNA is TGCGCCAGCAGCTCCCCCACGAGCTCCTACAATGAGCAGTTCTTC.